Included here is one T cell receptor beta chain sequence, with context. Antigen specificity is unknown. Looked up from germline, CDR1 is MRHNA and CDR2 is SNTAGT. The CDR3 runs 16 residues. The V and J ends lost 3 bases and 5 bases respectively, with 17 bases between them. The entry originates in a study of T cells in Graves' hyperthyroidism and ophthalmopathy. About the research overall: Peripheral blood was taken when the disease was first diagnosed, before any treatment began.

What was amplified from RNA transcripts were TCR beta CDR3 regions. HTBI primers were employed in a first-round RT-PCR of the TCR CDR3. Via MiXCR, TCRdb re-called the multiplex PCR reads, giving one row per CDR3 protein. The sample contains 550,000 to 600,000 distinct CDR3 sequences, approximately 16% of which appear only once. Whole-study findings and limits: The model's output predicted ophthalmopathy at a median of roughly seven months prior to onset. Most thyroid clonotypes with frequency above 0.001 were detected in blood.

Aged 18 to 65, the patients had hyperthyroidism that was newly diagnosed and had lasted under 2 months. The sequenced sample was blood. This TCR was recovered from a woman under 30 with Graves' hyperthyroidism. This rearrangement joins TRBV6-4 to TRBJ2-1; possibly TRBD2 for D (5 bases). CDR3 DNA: TGTGCCAGCAGTGAGGAGGCCTGGCCTCCACACAATGAGCAGTTCTTC. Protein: CASSEEAWPPHNEQFF.